This T cell receptor (beta chain) stems from a study of T-cell memory formation after mild COVID-19. Overall study results and limits: Some clones that responded were present in memory (sampled pre-infection), which suggests cross-reactive memory joined. Largely, contracting CD4+ clones fell within CM and EM, and contracting CD8+ clones within EMRA.

This clonotype was detected a few times. The target antigen is unknown. From the 5' RACE reads, TCRdb called clonotypes with MiXCR, one entry per CDR3 protein. Among over 10,000 distinct CDR3 sequences, 9.5% to 15% were seen once, and the ten largest hold around half. In germline, CDR1 is SGHNT, CDR2 YYREEE (reference sequence). V lost 1 base, J lost 6 bases, and 11 bases lay in between. CDR3 length: 14 amino acids. The sequence was obtained from an adult woman who had mild COVID-19 (a few samples of this study predate the infection). Cell type and time point are not known. The chain combines TRBV5-4 with TRBJ2-1, with TRBD1 as a possible D gene (6 bases). The source material was PBMCs or a T cell subset sorted from them (not recorded which). The CDR3 is CASSLSIRGNEQFF. CDR3 nucleotide sequence: TGTGCCAGCAGCTTGAGCATCAGGGGCAATGAGCAGTTCTTC.